This T cell receptor beta chain derives from a study of shared clonotypes between healthy human individuals. Germline V lookup: CDR1 SEHNR, CDR2 FQNEAQ (reference sequence). This CDR3 comprises 14 residues. V lost 1 base to trimming and J lost 6 bases, with 12 bases between them. Naive CD8 populations comprised CD45RO-negative cells positively selected for CCR7, excluding terminally differentiated effector memory CD45RA+ cells. Those who donated, Caucasian adults without exception, all lived in Nashville, Tennessee. The repertoire was sequenced with immunoSEQ multiplex PCR; TCRdb's copy has only in-frame clones and lacks some. The table lists fewer than 1 million clones, 90% to 98% of them singletons.

Specimen: naive CD8+ T cells sorted from blood. The rearrangement uses TRBV7-9 and TRBJ1-1; D unclear. This clonotype was sampled from a man younger than 40 in good health. The CDR3 nucleotides are TGTGCCAGCAGCTTAGATGACACAGTCCCTGAAGCTTTCTTT. It translates to CASSLDDTVPEAFF.